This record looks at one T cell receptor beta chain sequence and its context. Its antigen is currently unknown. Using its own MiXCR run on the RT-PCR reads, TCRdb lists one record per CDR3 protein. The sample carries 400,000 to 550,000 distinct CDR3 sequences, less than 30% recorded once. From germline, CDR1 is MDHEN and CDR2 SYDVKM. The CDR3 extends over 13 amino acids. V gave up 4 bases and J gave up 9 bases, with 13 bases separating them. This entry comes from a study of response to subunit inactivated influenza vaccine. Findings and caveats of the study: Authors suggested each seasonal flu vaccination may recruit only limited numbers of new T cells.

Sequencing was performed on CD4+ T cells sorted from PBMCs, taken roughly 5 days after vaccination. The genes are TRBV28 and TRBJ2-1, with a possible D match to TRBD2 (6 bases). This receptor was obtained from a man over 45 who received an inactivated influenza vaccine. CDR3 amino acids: CASSWLALGEQFF. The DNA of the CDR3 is TGTGCCAGCAGTTGGCTAGCGCTTGGTGAGCAGTTCTTC. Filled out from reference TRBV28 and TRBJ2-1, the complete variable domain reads DVKVTQSSRYLVKRTGEKVFLECVQDMDHENMFWYRQDPGLGLRLIYFSYDVKMKEKGDIPEGYSVSREKKERFSLILESASTNQTSMYLCASSWLALGEQFFGPGTRLTVL.